This TCR beta chain comes out of a study of T cells in Graves' hyperthyroidism and ophthalmopathy. Regarding the study as a whole: Blood held most thyroid clonotypes expanded above 0.001 frequency.

This clonotype was seen a few times. Antigen: not known. The CDR3 covers 12 residues. Germline values: CDR1 KGHSH, CDR2 LQKENI. Trimming shortened V by 3 bases and J by 9 bases, and 11 bases separated the two germline ends. The CDR3 regions of TCR beta were amplified from RNA transcripts. With the HTBI primer set, the TCR CDR3 went through a first round of RT-PCR. One entry per CDR3 protein, called by TCRdb with MiXCR from the multiplex PCR reads. The sample lists roughly 290,000 distinct CDR3 sequences; roughly 15% were seen once. The sequencing sample was made of blood. The chain employs TRBV18 and TRBJ2-5; D gene ambiguous. The receptor's source is a woman aged 40 to 49 with Graves' hyperthyroidism. Here the CDR3 DNA reads TGTGCCAGCTCACCGCAGCAAGGCGCCCAGTACTTC. Translated, it gives CASSPQQGAQYF.